The rows below give T cell receptor beta chains drawn from one sample of a study of shared clonotypes between healthy human individuals. Profiled with immunoSEQ multiplex PCR; TCRdb holds only in-frame clones, not every one. The sample has over 400,000 clones; over 70% are singletons. The sample consisted of PBMCs. These receptors were obtained from a middle-aged woman in good health. Some clones in this sample may be carry-over from other donors' samples. The CDR3 runs from the conserved cysteine through the conserved F or W. A D gene is named only where the DNA matches it firmly. A row's size may be missing; if present it is once, few, many or a size class.

clone_size,j_call,v_call,cdr3_length,d_call,cdr3_aa,cdr3_nt
.,TRBJ1-2,TRBV30,15,TRBD1,CAWRQGQGEPNGYTF,TGTGCCTGGAGACAGGGACAGGGGGAACCAAATGGCTACACCTTC
.,TRBJ2-4,TRBV6-1,14,.,CASSPSIAKNIQYF,TGTGCCAGCAGTCCCTCCATAGCCAAAAACATTCAGTACTTC
.,TRBJ2-2,TRBV18,15,.,CASSPRTLNTGELFF,TGTGCCAGCTCACCACGGACTTTGAACACCGGGGAGCTGTTTTTT
.,TRBJ2-7,TRBV7-8,19,TRBD2,CASNNLLGLAGAYSYEQYF,TGTGCCAGCAATAACCTCCTAGGGCTAGCGGGGGCGTACTCCTACGAGCAGTACTTC
.,TRBJ1-2,TRBV11-2,14,TRBD1,CASSLAAGGSGYTF,TGTGCCAGCAGCTTAGCTGCAGGGGGCTCTGGCTACACCTTC
.,TRBJ2-1,TRBV11-3,15,.,CASSFRGGTYNEQFF,TGTGCCAGCAGCTTTAGAGGAGGGACCTACAATGAGCAGTTCTTC
few,TRBJ2-5,TRBV5-1,15,.,CASSPGTPSEETQYF,TGCGCCAGCAGCCCGGGGACGCCATCGGAAGAGACCCAGTACTTC
.,TRBJ2-7,TRBV27,14,.,CASSARAGSYEQYF,TGTGCCAGCAGTGCCCGGGCCGGATCCTACGAGCAGTACTTC
.,TRBJ2-5,TRBV15,14,.,CATSIRAGEETQYF,TGTGCCACCAGCATCAGAGCTGGAGAAGAGACCCAGTACTTC
.,TRBJ2-7,TRBV27,15,.,CASSFQGRALYEQYF,TGTGCCAGCAGTTTCCAGGGAAGGGCCCTCTACGAGCAGTACTTC
.,TRBJ2-7,TRBV7-2,14,TRBD2,CASSQTSGRYEQYF,TGTGCCAGCAGCCAGACTAGCGGCCGCTACGAGCAGTACTTC
once,TRBJ1-2,TRBV10-1,8,.,CASKAYTF,TGCGCCAGCAAGGCCTACACCTTC
.,TRBJ2-1,TRBV4-2,17,TRBD2,CASSQDLTSGRALKFIF,TGTGCCAGCAGCCAAGATCTTACTAGCGGGAGGGCCTTAAAGTTTATCTTC
once,TRBJ2-7,TRBV5-6,15,TRBD1,CASSPTPDRGYEQYF,TGTGCCAGCAGCCCAACTCCGGACAGGGGCTACGAGCAGTACTTC
.,TRBJ2-1,TRBV19,16,TRBD2,CASSIVGGRAFGEQFF,TGTGCCAGTAGTATCGTGGGCGGGAGGGCCTTCGGTGAGCAGTTCTTC
.,TRBJ1-1,TRBV27,18,.,CASSFRFRQLATDTEAFF,TGTGCCAGCAGTTTCCGATTCCGCCAACTGGCGACGGACACTGAAGCTTTCTTT
.,TRBJ1-2,TRBV9,14,TRBD1,CASSVDRGYYGYTF,TGTGCCAGCAGCGTCGACAGGGGGTACTATGGCTACACCTTC
.,TRBJ1-3,TRBV7-2,15,TRBD1,CASSQGGVLGNTIYF,TGTGCCAGCAGCCAGGGGGGGGTGCTTGGAAACACCATATATTTT
.,TRBJ2-1,TRBV28,15,TRBD2,CASSSPGGPKGEQFF,TGTGCCAGCAGTTCCCCGGGAGGCCCCAAGGGGGAGCAGTTCTTC
.,TRBJ2-7,TRBV6-6,13,.,CASRVGGAYEQYF,TGTGCCAGCAGGGTCGGGGGAGCCTACGAGCAGTACTTC
.,TRBJ2-7,TRBV5-5,14,TRBD2,CASSFSAGDYEQYF,TGTGCCAGCAGCTTTTCAGCGGGAGACTACGAGCAGTACTTC
many,TRBJ2-3,TRBV10-1,14,.,CASSFGLLTDTQYF,TGCGCCAGCAGTTTCGGACTACTCACAGATACGCAGTATTTT
.,TRBJ2-7,TRBV7-8,17,.,CASSKTSLGAGKNEQYF,TGTGCCAGCAGTAAAACCAGCCTGGGGGCAGGGAAGAACGAGCAGTACTTC
.,TRBJ1-1,TRBV7-3,15,.,CASSLSPGPNTEAFF,TGTGCCAGCAGCTTATCCCCAGGACCGAACACTGAAGCTTTCTTT
.,TRBJ1-4,TRBV5-4,16,.,CASSLALWTTNGKLFF,TGTGCCAGCAGCTTGGCCCTATGGACAACTAATGGAAAACTGTTTTTT
.,TRBJ2-5,TRBV2,15,TRBD1,CASSRRQGTRETQYF,TGTGCCAGCAGTCGCAGACAGGGCACCAGGGAGACCCAGTACTTC
.,TRBJ1-4,TRBV15,16,.,CATSRDRGIPNEKLFF,TGTGCCACCAGCAGAGATAGGGGGATCCCGAATGAAAAACTGTTTTTT
.,TRBJ1-4,TRBV15,13,.,CATSRGYNEKLFF,TGTGCCACCAGCAGAGGATATAATGAAAAACTGTTTTTT
.,TRBJ1-4,TRBV30,15,TRBD1,CAWNFGQQGVEKLFF,TGTGCCTGGAACTTCGGACAGCAGGGGGTAGAAAAACTGTTTTTT
few,TRBJ2-3,TRBV5-4,16,.,CASSYLSAMGTDTQYF,TGTGCCAGCAGCTACCTTAGCGCAATGGGTACAGATACGCAGTATTTT
.,TRBJ2-7,TRBV27,13,.,CASSLGRSYEQYF,TGTGCCAGCAGTTTGGGCAGGTCCTACGAGCAGTACTTC
.,TRBJ2-7,TRBV9,14,.,CASSALRAGYEQYF,TGTGCCAGCAGCGCCCTTAGAGCGGGCTACGAGCAGTACTTC
.,TRBJ1-2,TRBV20-1,11,.,CSARQDYGYTF,TGCAGTGCCCGACAAGACTATGGCTACACCTTC
many,TRBJ1-2,TRBV6-1,14,.,CASSLRTAETGYTF,TGTGCCAGCAGCCTGAGGACCGCAGAAACGGGCTACACCTTC
.,TRBJ2-7,TRBV4-1,16,TRBD2,CASSQRAQREDYEQYF,TGCGCCAGCAGCCAGAGGGCCCAGCGGGAAGACTACGAGCAGTACTTC
few,TRBJ2-7,TRBV4-2,14,.,CASSQGPEVGEQYF,TGTGCCAGCAGCCAGGGCCCCGAAGTTGGGGAGCAGTACTTC
.,TRBJ2-1,TRBV28,13,TRBD1,CASIDREINEQFF,TGTGCCAGCATCGACAGGGAGATCAATGAGCAGTTCTTC
.,TRBJ1-3,TRBV9,18,TRBD1,CASSAHRQGLYSGNTIYF,TGTGCCAGCAGCGCCCATCGACAGGGACTTTACTCTGGAAACACCATATATTTT
few,TRBJ2-3,TRBV19,18,TRBD2,CASSGGLAGVPSTDTQYF,TGTGCCAGTAGTGGGGGACTAGCGGGGGTACCTAGCACAGATACGCAGTATTTT
.,TRBJ2-2,TRBV5-1,15,TRBD1,CASSLETGDTGELFF,TGCGCCAGCAGCTTGGAGACAGGGGACACCGGGGAGCTGTTTTTT
.,TRBJ1-4,TRBV28,15,.,CASSLLPGAGEKLFF,TGTGCCAGCAGCCTTTTGCCAGGGGCGGGGGAAAAACTGTTTTTT
.,TRBJ2-1,TRBV4-3,13,.,CASSQVDPNEQFF,TGCGCCAGCAGCCAAGTGGACCCAAATGAGCAGTTCTTC
.,TRBJ1-3,TRBV28,17,.,CASRKGYGGTTGNTIYF,TGTGCCAGCAGGAAAGGGTATGGGGGCACCACTGGAAACACCATATATTTT
.,TRBJ2-5,TRBV25-1,14,.,CASSTQDKLETQYF,TGTGCCAGCAGTACCCAGGACAAATTGGAGACCCAGTACTTC
.,TRBJ2-7,TRBV5-1,15,TRBD2,CASSLGASGRYEQYF,TGCGCCAGCAGCTTGGGGGCTAGCGGGAGGTACGAGCAGTACTTC
.,TRBJ2-7,TRBV5-1,13,.,CASSVQFPYEQYF,TGCGCCAGCAGTGTACAGTTTCCCTACGAGCAGTACTTC
.,TRBJ1-5,TRBV6-1,15,.,CASSEGVWGWQPQHF,TGTGCCAGCAGTGAAGGGGTTTGGGGCTGGCAGCCCCAGCATTTT
.,TRBJ1-2,TRBV5-1,13,.,CASSPRLDYGYTF,TGCGCCAGCAGCCCCCGGTTGGACTATGGCTACACCTTC
.,TRBJ1-5,TRBV7-2,15,TRBD1,CASSTRTGAGQPQHF,TGTGCCAGCAGCACCCGGACAGGGGCCGGTCAGCCCCAGCATTTT
.,TRBJ1-5,TRBV2,14,.,CASSRTGTGQPQHF,TGTGCCAGCAGTCGAACAGGGACGGGACAGCCCCAGCATTTT
once,TRBJ2-3,TRBV27,14,TRBD2,CASSPGLATDTQYF,TGTGCCAGCAGTCCGGGACTAGCGACAGATACGCAGTATTTT
.,TRBJ1-3,TRBV29-1,14,TRBD1,CSVGGTGDGNTIYF,TGCAGCGTTGGAGGGACAGGTGATGGAAACACCATATATTTT
.,TRBJ1-5,TRBV6-1,14,.,CASRHRAFDQPQHF,TGTGCCAGCAGACACAGGGCGTTCGACCAGCCCCAGCATTTT
few,TRBJ2-7,TRBV7-2,11,.,CASGDRYEQYF,TGTGCCAGCGGGGACCGGTACGAGCAGTACTTC